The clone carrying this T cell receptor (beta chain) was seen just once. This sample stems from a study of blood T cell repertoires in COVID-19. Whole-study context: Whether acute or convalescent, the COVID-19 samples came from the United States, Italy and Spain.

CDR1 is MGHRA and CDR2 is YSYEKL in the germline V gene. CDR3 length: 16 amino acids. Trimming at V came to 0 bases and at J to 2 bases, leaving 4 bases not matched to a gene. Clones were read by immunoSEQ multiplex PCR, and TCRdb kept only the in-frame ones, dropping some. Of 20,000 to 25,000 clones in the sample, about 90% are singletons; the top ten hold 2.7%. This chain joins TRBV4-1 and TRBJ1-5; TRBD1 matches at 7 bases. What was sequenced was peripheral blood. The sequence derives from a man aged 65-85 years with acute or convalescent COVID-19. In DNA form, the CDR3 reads TGCGCCAGCAGCCAAGATGTCGGGACAGGCAATCAGCCCCAGCATTTT. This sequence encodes CASSQDVGTGNQPQHF.